This T cell receptor beta chain was identified during a study of shared T cell receptors in the human thymus. V shed 4 bases and J 0 bases; nucleotides not matched to a gene: 18. Germline CDR1 and CDR2: ENHRY and SYGVKD. The CDR3 is made up of 21 amino acids. Clones were sequenced by immunoSEQ multiplex PCR, and TCRdb holds only the in-frame ones, with some missing. The sample consists of around 730,000 clones, 80% to 90% of them appearing once. These data were also reused for a study on human thymus T cells. Per that paper: Apparent skewing of V and J gene usage characterized both thymic and blood repertoires.

Sample: thymocytes. The receptor was derived from a girl in the first two years of life with a congenital heart defect. This rearrangement joins TRBV10-3 to TRBJ2-6, with 7 bases aligning to TRBD1. The CDR3 protein is CAISANHPGDSLSSGANVLTF. The CDR3 DNA sequence: TGTGCCATCAGTGCAAACCATCCTGGGGACAGCCTGAGCTCTGGGGCCAACGTCCTGACTTTC.